The 19 T cell receptor beta chains below all came from one sample that was sequenced in a study of T cells after yellow fever vaccination. Each CDR3 protein gets one entry after TCRdb re-called the 5' RACE reads with MiXCR. Of some 160,000 distinct CDR3 sequences in the sample, 6% to 7.5% were seen once. Sequencing was performed on CD4+ T cells sorted from PBMCs, taken 5 to 6 days after the first yellow fever vaccination. These TCRs come from a man younger than 30 who received the YFV17D yellow fever vaccine.

This clonotype was counted at least ten times. This rearrangement joins TRBV5-4 to TRBJ2-1; 12 bases align to TRBD2. V shed 0 bases, J shed 3 bases, and the junction held 4 bases outside the gene matches. The CDR3 is 17 amino acids. CDR1 SGHNT and CDR2 YYREEE come from the germline V gene (reference sequence). The CDR3 DNA is TGTGCCAGCAGCTTGGGGACTAGCGGGGATATCTACAATGAGCAGTTCTTC. Protein sequence: CASSLGTSGDIYNEQFF.

This clonotype was seen only once. A read error is possible here, since a much larger clone lies one base away. The chain joins TRBV4-2 to TRBJ2-4; D is possibly TRBD2 (6 bases). Germline V CDR1 and CDR2: LGHNA, YNFKEQ. The CDR3 covers 15 residues. Trimming shortened V by 3 bases and J by 8 bases, and 17 bases separated the two germline ends. For the CDR3, the DNA is TGTGCCAGCAGCCATAGACCGGGGGTAGGAGACATTCAGTACTTC. Amino acid sequence: CASSHRPGVGDIQYF.

Regarding this clonotype: It may be a read error: a sequence one base away is much more abundant. The chain is built from TRBV12-3 or TRBV12-4 and TRBJ2-7; D is undetermined. This CDR3 contains 12 residues. This CDR3 reads CDSSFLTYEQYF. The CDR3 DNA reads TGTGACAGCAGCTTCCTCACCTACGAGCAGTACTTC.

This rearrangement joins TRBV12-3 or TRBV12-4 to TRBJ2-3; TRBD1 agrees at 9 bases. V shed 3 bases and J 2 bases; nucleotides not matched to a gene: 6. This CDR3 is built from 16 residues. Written as DNA, the CDR3 is TGTGCCAGCAGTTTTAGACAGGGGGGGAACACAGATACGCAGTATTTT. This gives the protein CASSFRQGGNTDTQYF.

This clonotype was picked up many times. CDR3 amino acids: CASSLASKTDTQYF. CDR3 coding DNA: TGCGCCAGCAGCTTGGCTTCGAAGACAGATACGCAGTATTTT. The chain employs TRBV5-1 and TRBJ2-3; no definite D call. Trimming took 0 bases from V and 3 from J, leaving 8 bases between them. CDR1 is SGHRS and CDR2 is YFSETQ in the germline V gene. The CDR3 contains 14 residues.

This clonotype was detected ten times or more. The genes are TRBV20-1 and TRBJ1-2, with D possibly matching TRBD1 (5 bases). Trimming took 5 bases from V and 8 from J, leaving 18 bases between them. Germline V gene sequence: CDR1 DFQATT, CDR2 SNEGSKA (reference sequence). The CDR3 is 13 residues long. CDR3 nucleotides: TGCAGTGCTCGGAGGACGGGGGTAGGAGGCTACACCTTC. Amino acids: CSARRTGVGGYTF.

This clonotype was picked up many times. V is TRBV5-6 and J is TRBJ2-1; 12 bases are a match to TRBD2. Germline loops: CDR1 SGHDT, CDR2 YYEEEE. V trimming: 4 bases; J trimming: 6 bases; junction bases outside the gene matches: 2. This CDR3 region has 14 residues. The CDR3 spells CASSLTSGSNEQFF. The CDR3 coding sequence is TGTGCCAGCAGCCTGACTAGCGGGAGCAATGAGCAGTTCTTC.

This clonotype has a count of ten or more. This chain connects TRBV6-5 to TRBJ2-2, with D possibly being TRBD2 (6 bases). V lost 0 bases to trimming and J lost 7 bases, with 6 bases between them. The CDR3 contains 13 residues. Per the germline V gene, CDR1 is MNHEY and CDR2 is SVGAGI. CDR3 sequence: CASSYSGGGELFF. The CDR3 nucleotides read TGTGCCAGCAGTTACTCGGGGGGCGGGGAGCTGTTTTTT.

There are many counts of this clonotype. The chain recombines TRBV11-2 with TRBJ2-5; D might be TRBD1 (5 bases). The CDR3 is 12 residues long. Germline values: CDR1 SGHAT, CDR2 FQNNGV. Trimming took 2 bases from V and 10 from J, leaving 11 bases between them. The CDR3 sequence: CASSLIQTDQYF. CDR3 nucleotide sequence: TGTGCCAGCAGCTTAATACAGACAGACCAGTACTTC.

Concerning this clonotype: At one of its ends the junction is not consistent with the germline gene, which may arise from a read error. The V and J genes are TRBV27 and TRBJ1-1; a possible D gene is TRBD1 (5 bases). CDR1 is MNHEY and CDR2 is SMNVEV in the germline V gene (reference sequence). The CDR3 extends over 17 amino acids. The CDR3 sequence is CDSSFFSGFGKNTEAFF. CDR3 in DNA: TGTGACAGCAGTTTTTTCTCAGGGTTCGGTAAGAACACTGAAGCTTTCTTT.

This clonotype has only a few counts. This chain joins TRBV12-3 or TRBV12-4 and TRBJ1-5; unclear D gene. This CDR3 has 15 amino acids. V was clipped by 5 bases and J by 3 bases, with 14 bases between them. The CDR3 nucleotides are TGTGCCAGCAGTCCCCGACATGGAGTCAATCAGCCCCAGCATTTT. This encodes CASSPRHGVNQPQHF.

The J gene is TRBJ2-7, the V gene TRBV27, with D maybe TRBD1 (5 bases). Germline V CDR1 and CDR2: MNHEY, SMNVEV (reference sequence). With 6 bases removed from V and 0 bases from J, the gap between germline ends came to 12 bases. The CDR3 totals 14 residues. CDR3 coding DNA: TGTGCCAGCAGCCAGCAGGGAACCTCCTACGAGCAGTACTTC. Protein sequence: CASSQQGTSYEQYF.

This clonotype has ten or more counts. J is TRBJ2-1 and V is TRBV5-1, with 8 bases lining up with TRBD2. CDR1 SGHRS and CDR2 YFSETQ come from the germline V gene. The CDR3 totals 15 residues. V lost 4 bases and J lost 7; bases outside the gene matches: 10. CDR3 bases: TGCGCCAGCAGCCCGGACCCCGGGGGGGCGAATGAGCAGTTCTTC. It translates to CASSPDPGGANEQFF. The complete variable domain, with remaining parts taken from reference TRBV5-1 and TRBJ2-1, reads KAGVTQTPRYLIKTRGQQVTLSCSPISGHRSVSWYQQTPGQGLQFLFEYFSETQRNKGNFPGRFSGRQFSNSRSEMNVSTLELGDSALYLCASSPDPGGANEQFFGPGTRLTVL.

This clonotype was counted ten times or more. The chain uses TRBV7-2 and TRBJ2-3, with TRBD2 identical over 15 bases. The CDR3 sequence is 16 residues long. Germline V lookup: CDR1 SGHTA, CDR2 FQGNSA. J gave up 6 bases and V 5 bases, and 6 bases lay outside the gene matches. CDR3 in amino acids: CASSRTSGGARDTQYF. The DNA of the CDR3 is TGTGCCAGCAGCCGGACTAGCGGGGGGGCCAGGGATACGCAGTATTTT. The complete variable domain, with remaining parts taken from reference TRBV7-2 and TRBJ2-3, reads GAGVSQSPSNKVTEKGKDVELRCDPISGHTALYWYRQSLGQGLEFLIYFQGNSAPDKSGLPSDRFSAERTGGSVSTLTIQRTQQEDSAVYLCASSRTSGGARDTQYFGPGTRLTVL.

This clonotype appeared many times. The gene calls are TRBV19 and TRBJ2-3; D remains unclear. Between the trimmed V and J ends, which lost 4 bases and 2 bases, there was a span of 13 bases. CDR3 length: 15 residues. Germline-derived CDR1 and CDR2 are LNHDA and SQIVND (reference sequence). Written as DNA, the CDR3 is TGTGCCAGTAGTAAGCAAGTTACTGTCACAGATACGCAGTATTTT. Its protein product is CASSKQVTVTDTQYF.

Ten or more counts support this clonotype. This chain links TRBV24-1 with TRBJ2-2; 8 bases match TRBD1. The CDR3 is made up of 14 amino acids. Germline-derived CDR1 and CDR2 are KGHDR and SFDVKD. The V and J ends lost 9 bases and 0 bases, in that order; junction bases with no gene match: 2. CDR3 region: CATSGQANTGELFF. CDR3 DNA sequence: TGTGCCACCTCGGGACAGGCGAACACCGGGGAGCTGTTTTTT.

This clonotype was seen only a few times. This chain connects TRBV5-1 to TRBJ2-1; no clear D. The CDR3 contains 12 residues. The ends were cut back, 3 bases at V and 7 bases at J, with 8 bases in the middle. The germline CDR1 and CDR2 sequences are SGHRS and YFSETQ. CDR3 amino acids: CASSSEVNEQFF. CDR3 nucleotide sequence: TGCGCCAGCAGCTCAGAGGTGAATGAGCAGTTCTTC.

This clonotype was detected many times. The chain uses TRBV3-1 and TRBJ1-3; 7 bases agree with TRBD1. The CDR3 extends over 14 amino acids. Losses at the gene ends were 6 bases for V and 0 bases for J; bases not matched to a gene: 2. Germline-derived CDR1 and CDR2 are LGHDT and YNNKEL (reference sequence). The CDR3 is CASSGTDSGNTIYF. The CDR3 coding sequence is TGTGCCAGCAGTGGGACAGACTCTGGAAACACCATATATTTT. The full variable domain, completed using reference TRBV3-1 and TRBJ1-3, is DTAVSQTPKYLVTQMGNDKSIKCEQNLGHDTMYWYKQDSKKFLKIMFSYNNKELIINETVPNRFSPKSPDKAHLNLHINSLELGDSAVYFCASSGTDSGNTIYFGEGSWLTVV.

This clonotype was counted many times. The genes are TRBV18 and TRBJ1-3; D ambiguous. Germline CDR1 KGHSH, CDR2 LQKENI. CDR3 length equals 15 residues. The V gene lost 6 bases and the J gene lost 0 bases, with 12 bases spanning the gap. As DNA, the CDR3 is TGTGCCAGCTCTGAAGGGCGTCCCTCTGGAAACACCATATATTTT. Translating gives CASSEGRPSGNTIYF.